This entry lists 19 T cell receptor beta chains sequenced from one sample in a study of T cell repertoires in cytomegalovirus infection. TCRdb analysed the reads with MiXCR anew, one entry per CDR3 protein. Here the sample spans hundreds of thousands of distinct CDR3 sequences, roughly a quarter being singletons. Source material: CD8+ T cells from PBMCs. The receptor set was obtained from a human donor in good health (CMV status not recorded). Some clones in this sample may be carry-over from other donors' samples.

Worth noting for this clonotype: A single base separates this from a much larger clone, so it may be a read error. The chain carries TRBV15 and TRBJ2-7; D could derive from TRBD1 or TRBD2 (7 bases each). Trimming took off 8 bases at V and 0 bases at J, with 20 bases between the two ends. In germline, CDR1 is LNHNV, CDR2 YYDKDF (reference sequence). The CDR3 runs to 16 residues. CDR3 bases: TGTGCCACCGGCGCCAGGGGGACTACAACCTCCTACGAGCAGTACTTC. It yields the protein CATGARGTTTSYEQYF.

This clonotype has at least ten counts. V and J are TRBV29-1 and TRBJ2-2, with D perhaps TRBD1 (5 bases). Trimming took 5 bases from V and 6 from J, leaving 7 bases between them. From germline, CDR1 is SQVTM and CDR2 ANQGSEA. The CDR3 consists of 11 residues. Here the CDR3 DNA reads TGCAGCGTTCTGGGGCCCGGGGAGCTGTTTTTT. Encoded protein: CSVLGPGELFF.

On this clonotype: This may come from a read error, since a much larger clone is one base off. This is likely a read error, given that the CDR3 carries no conserved phenylalanine or tryptophan at its end. J is TRBJ1-1 and V is TRBV14, with unresolved D. V was pared by 0 bases and J by 4 bases, with 12 bases between. The length of the CDR3 is 15 residues. Germline CDR1 is SGHDN and CDR2 is FVKESK. CDR3 DNA sequence: TGTGCCAGCAGCCAAGAATGGTCCTTCAGCACTGAAGCTTTCTCT. Encoded protein: CASSQEWSFSTEAFS.

A few counts support this clonotype. V is TRBV28 and J is TRBJ2-5; 8 nucleotides match TRBD2. V trimming: 4 bases; J trimming: 5 bases; junction bases outside the gene matches: 6. The CDR3 covers 14 residues. Germline V gene data show CDR1 as MDHEN and CDR2 as SYDVKM. CDR3 DNA: TGTGCCAGCAGTTCCGCGACTAGCGAGGAGACCCAGTACTTC. This translates into CASSSATSEETQYF. Full variable domain (missing parts from reference TRBV28 and TRBJ2-5): DVKVTQSSRYLVKRTGEKVFLECVQDMDHENMFWYRQDPGLGLRLIYFSYDVKMKEKGDIPEGYSVSREKKERFSLILESASTNQTSMYLCASSSATSEETQYFGPGTRLLVL.

V gene TRBV10-3 combines with J gene TRBJ1-2, with a weak D call TRBD1 (6 bases). CDR1 is ENHRY, CDR2 SYGVKD, per germline. V lost 5 bases and J 2 bases, leaving 18 bases between the germline ends. The CDR3 has 16 residues. DNA of the CDR3: TGTGCCATCAGTACTATGCCCGGGACAACAAACTATGGCTACACCTTC. It is translated as CAISTMPGTTNYGYTF.

The chain is built from TRBV7-9 and TRBJ2-1; 8 bases agree with TRBD2. The CDR3 loop spans 14 amino acids. Germline CDR1 SEHNR, CDR2 FQNEAQ (reference sequence). V lost 3 bases to trimming and J lost 9 bases; unmatched junction nucleotides: 7. The CDR3 here is CASSLGLDGAEQFF. The CDR3 DNA follows: TGTGCCAGCAGCTTGGGACTAGACGGTGCTGAGCAGTTCTTC.

A few counts support this clonotype. V usage is TRBV4-3 and J usage is TRBJ2-2; 7 nucleotides match TRBD1. The CDR3 totals 17 residues. Germline V gives CDR1 LGHNA, CDR2 YSLEER. The V gene end was trimmed by 0 bases and the J gene end by 2 bases; junction bases not matched to a gene: 6. CDR3 in amino acids: CASSQERDRLNTGELFF. The CDR3 nucleotides are TGCGCCAGCAGCCAAGAAAGGGACAGACTAAACACCGGGGAGCTGTTTTTT.

Ten or more counts support this clonotype. V usage is TRBV27 and J usage is TRBJ2-1; D is ambiguous. This CDR3 comprises 14 residues. Per the germline V gene, CDR1 is MNHEY and CDR2 is SMNVEV (reference sequence). V was pared by 3 bases and J by 2 bases, with 8 bases between. The CDR3 here is CASSFGRTYNEQFF. The CDR3 DNA follows: TGTGCCAGCAGTTTCGGGCGGACCTACAATGAGCAGTTCTTC.

V gene TRBV7-9 combines with J gene TRBJ1-6; 8 nucleotides line up with TRBD1. There are 14 residues in the CDR3. Germline loops: CDR1 SEHNR, CDR2 FQNEAQ (reference sequence). The V segment lost 4 bases and the J segment 8 bases; nucleotides outside the gene matches: 4. CDR3 nucleotide sequence: TGTGCCAGCAGCTGGACAGGGCCACATTCACCCCTCCACTTT. Protein sequence: CASSWTGPHSPLHF.

The CDR3, as DNA: TGTGCCAGCACCCCGTTAGACACTGAAGCTTTCTTT. Translating it yields CASTPLDTEAFF. The chain uses TRBV2 and TRBJ1-1, with unresolved D. Trimming removed 7 bases from V and 3 bases from J, with 9 bases in between. Germline V gives CDR1 SNHLY, CDR2 FYNNEI. The CDR3 length is 12 residues.

V is TRBV9 and J is TRBJ2-5, with D perhaps TRBD2 (6 bases). The CDR3 sequence is 15 residues long. Trimming cost V 0 bases and J 1 base, with 10 bases left between them. Germline loops: CDR1 SGDLS, CDR2 YYNGEE. CDR3 sequence: CASSVEGGAQETQYF. CDR3 DNA: TGTGCCAGCAGCGTAGAAGGCGGGGCCCAAGAGACCCAGTACTTC.

About this clonotype itself: One end of the junction does not line up with germline, which may come from a read error. The chain carries TRBV7-8 and TRBJ2-7; D is possibly TRBD2 (7 bases). The CDR3 covers 15 residues. Germline assignment: CDR1 SGHVS and CDR2 FQNEAQ. CDR3 sequence (DNA): TGTGCCAACAGCTTCGGGGGGCTAAGCTCCTACGAGCAGTACTTC. It translates to CANSFGGLSSYEQYF.

This clonotype was found a few times. The gene calls are TRBV28 and TRBJ2-5; 8 nucleotides line up with TRBD1. From germline, CDR1 is MDHEN and CDR2 SYDVKM. The CDR3 length is 14 residues. Germline trimming cut 4 bases from V and 4 bases from J; bases unmatched to any gene: 5. The CDR3 loop reads CASSSRGQLETQYF. The CDR3 DNA sequence: TGTGCCAGCAGTTCCAGGGGGCAGCTAGAGACCCAGTACTTC.

This clonotype was observed a handful of times. V and J are TRBV12-3 or TRBV12-4 and TRBJ2-1; D gene uncertain. CDR3 length equals 12 residues. Trimming took 7 bases from V and 8 from J, leaving 12 bases between them. The CDR3 bases are TGTGCCAGCACTCTGCGTGGCGATGAGCAGTTCTTC. As protein: CASTLRGDEQFF.

CDR3 protein: CASSPTRGYEQYV. The CDR3 nucleotides read TGTGCCAGCAGCCCGACTAGAGGCTACGAGCAGTACGTC. This chain connects TRBV7-2 to TRBJ2-7, with a weak D call TRBD2 (6 bases). Per the germline V gene, CDR1 is SGHTA and CDR2 is FQGNSA. V shed 5 bases and J shed 3 bases, with 11 bases lying between them. The CDR3 sequence is 13 residues long.

This chain joins TRBV7-9 and TRBJ2-3; maybe TRBD1 (6 bases). Germline V gene data show CDR1 as SEHNR and CDR2 as FQNEAQ (reference sequence). CDR3 length: 10 residues. The V end was cut by 10 bases, the J end by 6 bases, with 8 bases between. The CDR3 nucleotides read TGTGCCACTCAGGGGGATACGCAGTATTTT. Its protein product is CATQGDTQYF. The complete variable domain, with remaining parts taken from reference TRBV7-9 and TRBJ2-3, reads DTGVSQNPRHKITKRGQNVTFRCDPISEHNRLYWYRQTLGQGPEFLTYFQNEAQLEKSRLLSDRFSAERPKGSFSTLEIQRTEQGDSAMYLCATQGDTQYFGPGTRLTVL.

The table lists this clonotype with many counts. The V and J genes are TRBV6-2 or TRBV6-3 and TRBJ2-1; TRBD2 is a possible D gene (5 bases). Germline-derived CDR1 and CDR2 are MNHEY and SVGEGT. Trimming cost V 4 bases and J 7 bases, with 14 bases left between them. The CDR3 runs to 14 residues. The CDR3 DNA follows: TGTGCCAGCAGTTTTCTCGGACTTGCGAATGAGCAGTTCTTC. Encoded protein: CASSFLGLANEQFF.

This clonotype was detected a few times. The genes are TRBV6-1 and TRBJ2-7, with D tentatively TRBD1 or TRBD2 (5 bases each). CDR1 MNHNS and CDR2 SASEGT come from the germline V gene. The CDR3 is 13 residues long. V was trimmed by 3 bases and J by 5 bases, leaving 11 bases between them. The CDR3 DNA is TGTGCCAGCAGTGATGGGGACCTTGACGAGCAGTACGTC. Protein: CASSDGDLDEQYV.

The chain joins TRBV6-5 to TRBJ2-1; 8 nucleotides align to TRBD2. With 0 bases clipped from V and 4 bases from J, the junction kept 8 bases outside the gene matches. The CDR3 sequence is 17 residues long. CDR1 is MNHEY and CDR2 is SVGAGI in the germline V gene. The CDR3 nucleotides are TGTGCCAGCAGTTACTCGATACTAGCGGAATTGTACAATGAGCAGTTCTTC. Residues: CASSYSILAELYNEQFF.